Each of the 25 T cell receptor beta chains below was sequenced from the same sample in a study of siplizumab effects on memory and regulatory T cells. Measured with immunoSEQ multiplex PCR; TCRdb has only the in-frame clones, and not every one. Here the sample spans 50,000 to 75,000 clones, just over 95% being singletons. Sequenced input: naive CD8+ T cells sorted from blood. These receptors were taken from a human donor in good health.

V and J are TRBV11-2 and TRBJ1-1; TRBD1 agrees at 8 bases. Germline values: CDR1 SGHAT, CDR2 FQNNGV. The CDR3 runs to 15 residues. V lost 1 base to trimming and J lost 4 bases; unmatched junction nucleotides: 5. For the CDR3, the DNA is TGTGCCAGCAGCTTAGGACCAGGGGGCAGCACTGAAGCTTTCTTT. It yields the protein CASSLGPGGSTEAFF.

In DNA form, the CDR3 reads TGTGCCAGCACCCCGGAGGTAAACTATGGCTACACCTTC. It specifies CASTPEVNYGYTF. The chain uses TRBV6-5 and TRBJ1-2; the D is unclear. The CDR3 totals 13 residues. Germline assignment: CDR1 MNHEY and CDR2 SVGAGI. V lost 7 bases to trimming and J lost 2 bases, with 11 bases between them.

The rearrangement links TRBV4-1 to TRBJ2-5, with 9 bases matching TRBD2. This CDR3 spans 14 amino acids. From germline, CDR1 is MGHRA and CDR2 YSYEKL. Trimming removed 4 bases from V and 2 bases from J; junction bases left unmatched: 2. The CDR3 loop reads CASSRAGGQETQYF. The CDR3 DNA follows: TGCGCCAGCAGCCGAGCGGGGGGTCAAGAGACCCAGTACTTC.

The chain carries TRBV5-1 and TRBJ2-7; D is ambiguous. V dropped 1 base and J dropped 2 bases, with 7 bases sitting between them. The CDR3 contains 13 residues. Germline CDR1 SGHRS, CDR2 YFSETQ. The chain's CDR3 is CASSLNPAYEQYF. DNA for the CDR3: TGCGCCAGCAGCTTGAATCCTGCCTACGAGCAGTACTTC. Combining the CDR3 with reference TRBV5-1 and TRBJ2-7 gives the whole variable domain KAGVTQTPRYLIKTRGQQVTLSCSPISGHRSVSWYQQTPGQGLQFLFEYFSETQRNKGNFPGRFSGRQFSNSRSEMNVSTLELGDSALYLCASSLNPAYEQYFGPGTRLTVT.

The chain recombines TRBV11-1 with TRBJ2-7; D might be TRBD2 (5 bases). Per germline, CDR1 SGHAT and CDR2 FQDESV (reference sequence). V was pared by 2 bases and J by 7 bases, with 15 bases between. This CDR3 has 14 amino acids. CDR3 in DNA: TGTGCCAGCAGCTTAATTCAGGAGGCAAAAGAGCAGTACTTC. It specifies CASSLIQEAKEQYF.

The chain combines TRBV4-3 with TRBJ2-2; TRBD2 matches 9 bases. The germline V gene encodes CDR1 LGHNA and CDR2 YSLEER. The CDR3 spans 19 residues. V dropped 0 bases and J dropped 0; count of bases not matched to a gene: 8. The CDR3 reads CASSQDFRLAAPNTGELFF. CDR3 DNA: TGCGCCAGCAGCCAAGATTTTAGACTAGCGGCTCCGAACACCGGGGAGCTGTTTTTT.

The chain carries TRBV7-9 and TRBJ1-1; the D gene is possibly TRBD1 (6 bases). The CDR3 loop spans 15 amino acids. Germline loops: CDR1 SEHNR, CDR2 FQNEAQ (reference sequence). V was cut by 5 bases and J by 3 bases, with 16 bases left in between. The CDR3, as DNA: TGTGCCAGCAGCCCGAGGTTGGACAGCTACACTGAAGCTTTCTTT. Amino acids: CASSPRLDSYTEAFF.

This clone has only a few counts. The genes are TRBV29-1 and TRBJ2-3; 7 nucleotides match TRBD2. The CDR3 length is 14 residues. Germline V gives CDR1 SQVTM, CDR2 ANQGSEA. V was clipped by 3 bases and J by 0 bases; unmatched bases: 3. CDR3 DNA: TGCAGCGTTGAGAGCGGGGCAAGCACAGATACGCAGTATTTT. Protein: CSVESGASTDTQYF.

The V call is TRBV7-9, the J call TRBJ2-1; D gene ambiguous. Trimming stripped 4 bases from V and 9 bases from J, with 16 bases between. Germline loops: CDR1 SEHNR, CDR2 FQNEAQ (reference sequence). CDR3 length: 14 residues. CDR3 nucleotide sequence: TGTGCCAGCAGCTCAGAGATTGGGCAGCTTGAGCAGTTCTTC. Amino acid sequence: CASSSEIGQLEQFF.

The genes are TRBV7-6 and TRBJ2-3; 10 nucleotides match TRBD2. CDR3 length equals 17 residues. Trimming took 4 bases from V and 4 from J; bases not matched to a gene: 11. Germline V CDR1 and CDR2: SGHVS, FNYEAQ. For the CDR3, the DNA is TGTGCCAGCAGCTCCCCCTTTGTTAGCGGGGGGCCAGATACGCAGTATTTT. Residues: CASSSPFVSGGPDTQYF.

In nucleotides, the CDR3 is TGTGCCAGCAGGTCCGGCGCGGGGGCGGGGGAGCAGTACTTC. Its protein product is CASRSGAGAGEQYF. The rearrangement joins TRBV27 to TRBJ2-7; tentative D call: TRBD2 (7 bases). Trimming cost V 6 bases and J 7 bases, with 19 bases left between them. CDR3 size: 14 residues. Germline V gene lookup returns CDR1 MNHEY and CDR2 SMNVEV (reference sequence).

The chain carries TRBV27 and TRBJ2-3; 7 bases align to TRBD2. This CDR3 has 14 residues. Trimming cost V 6 bases and J 1 base; bases outside gene matches: 4. Germline CDR1 reads MNHEY; CDR2 reads SMNVEV (reference sequence). CDR3 coding DNA: TGTGCCAGCAGCACCAGCGGGGGCACAGATACGCAGTATTTT. It encodes CASSTSGGTDTQYF.

The rearrangement uses TRBV5-6 and TRBJ1-2; D might be TRBD1 (6 bases). The CDR3 spans 14 residues. The V gene lost 0 bases and the J gene lost 8 bases, with 14 bases spanning the gap. Germline CDR1 and CDR2: SGHDT and YYEEEE. The CDR3 DNA follows: TGTGCCAGCAGCTTGGTAGGGGGAAGTACGGGCTACACCTTC. Protein: CASSLVGGSTGYTF.

The V and J genes are TRBV11-2 and TRBJ2-7; 9 nucleotides line up with TRBD1. Germline CDR1 reads SGHAT; CDR2 reads FQNNGV. Unmatched junction bases numbered 0, after V lost 1 base and J lost 5 bases. This CDR3 has 13 residues. The CDR3 reads CASSLGTGDEQYF. Written as DNA, the CDR3 is TGTGCCAGCAGCTTAGGGACAGGGGACGAGCAGTACTTC.

The DNA for the CDR3 is TGTGCCAGCAGCGGCCCCGGGGCCAACGTCCTGACTTTC. It is translated as CASSGPGANVLTF. V and J are TRBV25-1 and TRBJ2-6; no clear D gene. The CDR3 extends over 13 amino acids. Between the trimmed V and J ends, which lost 6 bases and 4 bases, there was a span of 7 bases. In germline, CDR1 is MGHDK, CDR2 SYGVNS.

This chain joins TRBV5-6 and TRBJ2-1; 7 bases align to TRBD1. In germline, CDR1 is SGHDT, CDR2 YYEEEE. The CDR3 is made up of 16 amino acids. Trimming cost V 0 bases and J 2 bases; bases outside gene matches: 5. CDR3 amino acids: CASSLGRDSPYNEQFF. In DNA, the CDR3 is TGTGCCAGCAGCTTGGGACGGGACAGTCCCTACAATGAGCAGTTCTTC.

The chain uses TRBV4-2 and TRBJ1-2, with TRBD1 matching 7 bases. This CDR3 region has 14 residues. V was pared by 4 bases and J by 3 bases, with 5 bases of the junction left unmatched. Per the germline V gene, CDR1 is LGHNA and CDR2 is YNFKEQ. The CDR3: CASSPPQGDYGYTF. CDR3 in DNA: TGTGCCAGCAGCCCCCCCCAGGGGGACTATGGCTACACCTTC.

This chain links TRBV2 with TRBJ1-5; 10 bases are shared with TRBD1. Germline values: CDR1 SNHLY, CDR2 FYNNEI. With 6 bases clipped from V and 1 base from J, the junction kept 6 bases outside the gene matches. The CDR3 sequence is 16 residues long. The CDR3 nucleotides read TGTGCCAGCAGGCCGGGACAGGGGATCAGCAATCAGCCCCAGCATTTT. It specifies CASRPGQGISNQPQHF.

This chain joins TRBV30 and TRBJ2-7, with D uncertain. In germline, CDR1 is GTSNPN, CDR2 SVGIG (reference sequence). V shed 4 bases and J shed 5 bases, with 18 bases lying between them. This CDR3 spans 14 amino acids. The CDR3 protein is CAWNPGIYGHEQYF. The CDR3 nucleotides are TGTGCCTGGAATCCTGGCATTTATGGCCACGAGCAGTACTTC. Drawing the rest from reference TRBV30 and TRBJ2-7, the complete variable domain is SQTIHQWPATLVQPVGSPLSLECTVEGTSNPNLYWYRQAAGRGLQLLFYSVGIGQISSEVPQNLSASRPQDRQFILSSKKLLLSDSGFYLCAWNPGIYGHEQYFGPGTRLTVT.

The chain uses TRBV7-8 and TRBJ2-3, with 8 bases identical to TRBD1. CDR3 size: 17 residues. Germline V gene data show CDR1 as SGHVS and CDR2 as FQNEAQ. With V trimmed by 6 bases and J by 2 bases, 13 bases remained unmatched. The CDR3 here is CASRFLTGTGDTDTQYF. Here the CDR3 DNA reads TGTGCCAGCAGGTTCCTTACCGGGACAGGTGACACAGATACGCAGTATTTT. Full variable domain (missing parts from reference TRBV7-8 and TRBJ2-3): GAGVSQSPRYKVAKRGQDVALRCDPISGHVSLFWYQQALGQGPEFLTYFQNEAQLDKSGLPSDRFFAERPEGSVSTLKIQRTQQEDSAVYLCASRFLTGTGDTDTQYFGPGTRLTVL.

The chain combines TRBV5-4 with TRBJ2-1; a weak D match, TRBD1 (5 bases). The germline CDR1 and CDR2 sequences are SGHNT and YYREEE (reference sequence). This CDR3 has 12 residues. V was clipped by 2 bases and J by 6 bases, with 6 bases between them. The CDR3 is CASSLDSNEQFF. The CDR3, as DNA: TGTGCCAGCAGCTTAGACAGCAATGAGCAGTTCTTC.

V and J are TRBV9 and TRBJ1-1, with D hard to call. The CDR3 extends over 12 amino acids. The V gene lost 4 bases and the J gene lost 8 bases, with 12 bases spanning the gap. Germline V lookup: CDR1 SGDLS, CDR2 YYNGEE. This CDR3 reads CASSRGLAEAFF. The CDR3 DNA reads as TGTGCCAGCAGCCGGGGTTTGGCCGAAGCTTTCTTT.

This sequence joins TRBV5-4 and TRBJ1-2; D perhaps matches TRBD1 (5 bases). Germline V gene lookup returns CDR1 SGHNT and CDR2 YYREEE (reference sequence). V lost 3 bases and J 2 bases, leaving 14 bases between the germline ends. The length of the CDR3 is 15 residues. The DNA of the CDR3 is TGTGCCAGCAGCTGGGGTTCGGGGGGAAACTATGGCTACACCTTC. Translating gives CASSWGSGGNYGYTF.

This clone was detected a few times. V usage is TRBV28 and J usage is TRBJ2-1; D may be TRBD2 (6 bases). CDR1 and CDR2 from the germline V gene are MDHEN and SYDVKM. V was trimmed by 3 bases and J by 15 bases, leaving 18 bases between them. This CDR3 comprises 13 residues. As DNA, the CDR3 is TGTGCCAGCAGTTTTATGTTGGATCCGCGGGGGTTCTTC. It specifies CASSFMLDPRGFF. Filled out from reference TRBV28 and TRBJ2-1, the complete variable domain reads DVKVTQSSRYLVKRTGEKVFLECVQDMDHENMFWYRQDPGLGLRLIYFSYDVKMKEKGDIPEGYSVSREKKERFSLILESASTNQTSMYLCASSFMLDPRGFFGPGTRLTVL.

This clone came up once. The gene calls are TRBV5-4 and TRBJ2-7; the match to TRBD2 covers 9 bases. CDR3 length: 17 amino acids. CDR1 and CDR2 from the germline V gene are SGHNT and YYREEE (reference sequence). Germline trimming cut 2 bases from V and 2 bases from J; bases unmatched to any gene: 11. CDR3 nucleotide sequence: TGTGCCAGCAGCTTCGCCCCGGGTAGCGGGGGTACCTACGAGCAGTACTTC. It is translated as CASSFAPGSGGTYEQYF. Full variable domain (outside the CDR3, taken from reference TRBV5-4 and TRBJ2-7): ETGVTQSPTHLIKTRGQQVTLRCSSQSGHNTVSWYQQALGQGPQFIFQYYREEENGRGNFPPRFSGLQFPNYSSELNVNALELDDSALYLCASSFAPGSGGTYEQYFGPGTRLTVT.